A single sample gave rise to the 30 T cell receptor beta chains below, sequenced in a study of OX40 agonist ivuxolimab in advanced cancers. TCRdb's table, derived via immunoSEQ multiplex PCR, lists solely in-frame clones and lacks some. The sample records over 80,000 clones, about 94% being singletons. The specimen comprised CD4+ or CD8+ T cells sorted from blood, sampled in a trial of the OX40 agonist ivuxolimab. Source of these receptors: an adult with an advanced solid tumor such as melanoma, head and neck, liver or kidney cancer.

This chain uses TRBV5-8 with TRBJ1-2; tentative D call: TRBD1 (5 bases). The V end was cut by 7 bases, the J end by 8 bases, with 18 bases between. Germline CDR1 and CDR2: SGHTS and YDEGEE. The CDR3 covers 13 residues. CDR3 protein: CASARDRFEGYTF. The CDR3 DNA follows: TGTGCCAGCGCCAGGGACCGTTTTGAGGGCTACACCTTC.

The V gene is TRBV10-2, the J gene TRBJ2-3, with D perhaps TRBD2 (6 bases). The CDR3 has 13 amino acids. The V gene lost 9 bases and the J gene lost 6 bases, with 16 bases spanning the gap. Germline V gives CDR1 WSHSY, CDR2 SAAADI. This CDR3 reads CASLAGSRDTQYF. CDR3 DNA sequence: TGCGCCAGTCTAGCCGGGAGTAGGGATACGCAGTATTTT.

This clone appeared a single time. The rearrangement uses TRBV4-2 and TRBJ2-5, with D possibly matching TRBD2 (6 bases). Trimming left V 1 base short and J 3 bases short, with 6 bases between. CDR3 length equals 13 residues. Germline assignment: CDR1 LGHNA and CDR2 YNFKEQ. CDR3 in DNA: TGTGCCAGCAGCCAAGGGACTAAAGAGACCCAGTACTTC. Its protein product is CASSQGTKETQYF.

This chain links TRBV18 with TRBJ1-2; D is ambiguous. Trimming removed 8 bases at V and 0 bases at J, with 13 bases between. CDR1 is KGHSH, CDR2 LQKENI, per germline. The CDR3 runs 14 residues. This chain's CDR3 is CASTRVGANYGYTF. CDR3 nucleotides: TGTGCCAGCACACGGGTAGGAGCTAACTATGGCTACACCTTC.

This clone was seen just once. This chain joins TRBV9 and TRBJ2-5, with 7 bases lining up with TRBD2. CDR3 length: 15 amino acids. Germline CDR1 and CDR2: SGDLS and YYNGEE. V was clipped by 0 bases and J by 2 bases; unmatched bases: 4. The CDR3 is CASSVGAGVQETQYF. The CDR3 DNA follows: TGTGCCAGCAGCGTAGGGGCGGGGGTGCAAGAGACCCAGTACTTC.

This clone appeared once. The rearrangement links TRBV28 to TRBJ2-7; 7 bases fit TRBD1. This CDR3 has 15 residues. The germline gives CDR1 MDHEN, CDR2 SYDVKM. V shed 8 bases and J 5 bases; nucleotides not matched to a gene: 15. The CDR3 region is CASPSRQGVFHEQYF. CDR3 bases: TGTGCCAGCCCTTCCCGGCAGGGGGTGTTCCACGAGCAGTACTTC.

The CDR3 sequence is CASSMSRDRGLGTEAFF. The CDR3 region has the DNA TGTGCCAGTAGTATGTCCCGGGACAGGGGATTGGGCACTGAAGCTTTCTTT. The chain combines TRBV19 with TRBJ1-1; TRBD1 aligns across 10 bases. The germline V gene has CDR1 LNHDA and CDR2 SQIVND (reference sequence). CDR3 length equals 17 residues. V trimming: 3 bases; J trimming: 4 bases; junction bases outside the gene matches: 11.

This clone was picked up one time. This chain connects TRBV5-1 to TRBJ2-2; 9 bases match TRBD2. Looked up from germline, CDR1 is SGHRS and CDR2 is YFSETQ. V was pared by 4 bases and J by 6 bases, with 10 bases of the junction left unmatched. The CDR3 contains 16 residues. For the CDR3, the DNA is TGCGCCAGCAGCGTGACTAGCGGTCAGGTAGCCGGGGAGCTGTTTTTT. Residues: CASSVTSGQVAGELFF.

Only one count was recorded for this clone. The chain is built from TRBV5-6 and TRBJ1-1, with D possibly being TRBD1 (6 bases). V gave up 4 bases and J gave up 12 bases, with 13 bases separating them. The CDR3 spans 11 residues. Looked up from germline, CDR1 is SGHDT and CDR2 is YYEEEE. The CDR3 nucleotides are TGTGCCAGCAGCCAGGACAGTAGTACTTTCTTT. Its protein is CASSQDSSTFF.

The J gene is TRBJ2-7, the V gene TRBV27; 8 nucleotides line up with TRBD1. CDR3 length: 14 residues. The V gene's germline CDR1 is MNHEY and CDR2 SMNVEV (reference sequence). V shed 1 base, J shed 5 bases, and the junction held 4 bases outside the gene matches. In DNA form, the CDR3 reads TGTGCCAGCAGTTTATGGCAGGGGGCGGACGAGCAGTACTTC. This translates into CASSLWQGADEQYF.

V is TRBV7-2 and J is TRBJ2-7; 9 bases align to TRBD1. J gave up 4 bases and V 4 bases, and 5 bases lay outside the gene matches. This CDR3 comprises 14 residues. The germline CDR1 and CDR2 sequences are SGHTA and FQGNSA. The CDR3 is CASSSTGGKYEQYF. The CDR3 DNA sequence: TGTGCCAGCAGCTCGACAGGGGGTAAATACGAGCAGTACTTC.

CDR3: CASSPGGVSYEQYF. CDR3 bases: TGTGCCAGCAGCCCTGGGGGCGTCTCCTACGAGCAGTACTTC. This rearrangement joins TRBV5-4 to TRBJ2-7; a weak D match, TRBD1 (6 bases). Germline assignment: CDR1 SGHNT and CDR2 YYREEE (reference sequence). Between the trimmed V and J ends, which lost 4 bases and 0 bases, there was a span of 11 bases. The CDR3 is 14 amino acids.

J is TRBJ2-2 and V is TRBV6-6; D is undetermined. The CDR3 sequence is 15 residues long. Germline loops: CDR1 MNHNY, CDR2 SVGAGI (reference sequence). Trimming pared 2 bases from V and 10 bases from J, leaving 17 bases between. The CDR3 bases are TGTGCCAGCAGTTACGTGGATATGTCCCTCGAGGAGCTGTTTTTT. Translated: CASSYVDMSLEELFF.

This rearrangement joins TRBV9 to TRBJ2-7; D could derive from TRBD1 or TRBD2 (6 bases each). CDR1 and CDR2 (germline): SGDLS, YYNGEE. The CDR3 has 16 amino acids. Trimming took 0 bases from V and 0 from J, leaving 13 bases between them. In nucleotides, the CDR3 is TGTGCCAGCAGCGTAGCACCGGGGGCGAGCTCCTACGAGCAGTACTTC. This sequence encodes CASSVAPGASSYEQYF.

This chain links TRBV14 with TRBJ2-3; TRBD2 aligns across 8 bases. The CDR3 loop spans 13 amino acids. The germline V gene encodes CDR1 SGHDN and CDR2 FVKESK. The V gene end was trimmed by 4 bases and the J gene end by 6 bases; junction bases not matched to a gene: 3. CDR3: CASSPRLADTQYF. For the CDR3, the DNA is TGTGCCAGCAGCCCGCGACTAGCGGATACGCAGTATTTT.

The V and J genes are TRBV7-2 and TRBJ1-4; D is ambiguous. Germline lookup yields CDR1 SGHTA and CDR2 FQGNSA. The V and J ends lost 5 bases and 8 bases respectively, with 15 bases between them. This CDR3 contains 14 residues. This CDR3 is CASSQRGNGEKLFF. The CDR3, as DNA: TGTGCCAGCAGCCAACGAGGGAACGGGGAAAAACTGTTTTTT. The full variable domain, with the rest looked up from reference TRBV7-2 and TRBJ1-4, is GAGVSQSPSNKVTEKGKDVELRCDPISGHTALYWYRQSLGQGLEFLIYFQGNSAPDKSGLPSDRFSAERTGGSVSTLTIQRTQQEDSAVYLCASSQRGNGEKLFFGSGTQLSVL.

This chain links TRBV5-4 with TRBJ2-3; 8 bases are shared with TRBD2. V dropped 2 bases and J dropped 8; count of bases not matched to a gene: 7. The CDR3 totals 14 residues. The germline CDR1 and CDR2 sequences are SGHNT and YYREEE (reference sequence). As DNA, the CDR3 is TGTGCCAGCAGCTTAGCGGGAGTTGATAGTACGCAGTATTTT. It translates to CASSLAGVDSTQYF. Variable domain in full (rest from reference TRBV5-4 and TRBJ2-3): ETGVTQSPTHLIKTRGQQVTLRCSSQSGHNTVSWYQQALGQGPQFIFQYYREEENGRGNFPPRFSGLQFPNYSSELNVNALELDDSALYLCASSLAGVDSTQYFGPGTRLTVL.

V is TRBV6-1 and J is TRBJ2-5; no reliable D call. This CDR3 spans 11 amino acids. Germline CDR1 and CDR2: MNHNS and SASEGT. Trimming left V 5 bases short and J 6 bases short, with 7 bases between. This CDR3 is CASSSGQTQYF. CDR3 bases: TGTGCCAGCAGTTCTGGGCAGACCCAGTACTTC.

On this clone: Germline is not matched at one junction end, which may reflect a read error. The rearrangement uses TRBV7-7 and TRBJ2-5, with 13 nucleotides matching TRBD2. The V gene's germline CDR1 is SSHAT and CDR2 FNYEAQ (reference sequence). The CDR3 is 15 residues long. The CDR3 coding sequence is TGTGCTAGCAGCCGGGGACTAGCGGGACCGGAGACCCAGTACTTC. Encoded protein: CASSRGLAGPETQYF.

The chain has TRBV7-2 and TRBJ1-1; no clear D. Germline CDR1 and CDR2: SGHTA and FQGNSA. V was cut by 0 bases and J by 14 bases, with 16 bases left in between. The CDR3 contains 13 residues. Written as DNA, the CDR3 is TGTGCCAGCAGCTTAGCGCGTGACGGACGAAGGTTCTTT. This translates into CASSLARDGRRFF. The full variable domain, completed using reference TRBV7-2 and TRBJ1-1, is GAGVSQSPSNKVTEKGKDVELRCDPISGHTALYWYRQSLGQGLEFLIYFQGNSAPDKSGLPSDRFSAERTGGSVSTLTIQRTQQEDSAVYLCASSLARDGRRFFGQGTRLTVV.

The genes are TRBV28 and TRBJ1-4; D is undetermined. The V gene's germline CDR1 is MDHEN and CDR2 SYDVKM. V lost 3 bases to trimming and J lost 11 bases, with 10 bases between them. CDR3 size: 12 residues. The CDR3: CASSFRVGKLFF. CDR3 bases: TGTGCCAGCAGTTTTAGGGTCGGGAAACTGTTTTTT.

The rearrangement links TRBV7-9 to TRBJ2-1; TRBD2 is a possible D gene (6 bases). Trimming removed 4 bases at V and 6 bases at J, with 10 bases between. The CDR3 runs 13 residues. Germline V gives CDR1 SEHNR, CDR2 FQNEAQ (reference sequence). The CDR3 spells CASSYRDFNEQFF. The CDR3 bases are TGTGCCAGCAGCTACCGGGACTTCAATGAGCAGTTCTTC.

This sequence joins TRBV7-2 and TRBJ2-3; 12 nucleotides line up with TRBD2. The J segment lost 2 bases and the V segment lost 3 bases, leaving 3 bases of the junction unmatched. The germline V gene encodes CDR1 SGHTA and CDR2 FQGNSA. The CDR3 has 16 amino acids. The CDR3 DNA reads as TGTGCCAGCAGCTTGCGACTAGCGGGAGACACAGATACGCAGTATTTT. It translates to CASSLRLAGDTDTQYF.

The chain employs TRBV7-9 and TRBJ2-3; 8 nucleotides align to TRBD2. Germline V CDR1 and CDR2: SEHNR, FQNEAQ (reference sequence). The CDR3 is made up of 17 amino acids. Trimming at V came to 5 bases and at J to 0 bases, leaving 10 bases not matched to a gene. CDR3 loop: CASSPGASGLSTDTQYF. The CDR3 DNA sequence: TGTGCCAGCAGCCCCGGGGCTAGCGGGCTTAGCACAGATACGCAGTATTTT. Variable domain in full (rest from reference TRBV7-9 and TRBJ2-3): DTGVSQNPRHKITKRGQNVTFRCDPISEHNRLYWYRQTLGQGPEFLTYFQNEAQLEKSRLLSDRFSAERPKGSFSTLEIQRTEQGDSAMYLCASSPGASGLSTDTQYFGPGTRLTVL.

The chain is built from TRBV6-1 and TRBJ2-6, with TRBD1 matching over 7 bases. This CDR3 is 14 amino acids long. Trimming cost V 10 bases and J 1 base; bases outside gene matches: 4. Per germline, CDR1 MNHNS and CDR2 SASEGT. The CDR3 nucleotides read TGTGCCATTACGACAGGGTCTGGGGCCAACGTCCTGACTTTC. Encoded protein: CAITTGSGANVLTF.

As concerns this clone: A read error may produce the germline difference seen at one junction end. This chain links TRBV11-2 with TRBJ1-1; the D is unclear. CDR3 length: 13 amino acids. From germline, CDR1 is SGHAT and CDR2 FQNNGV. The CDR3 here is CASSLEPVTEAFF. The DNA for the CDR3 is TGTGCCAGCAGTTTAGAACCGGTCACTGAAGCTTTCTTT.

This chain joins TRBV6-6 and TRBJ2-7; D tentatively fits TRBD1 or TRBD2 (5 bases each). With 2 bases removed from V and 2 bases from J, the gap between germline ends came to 10 bases. CDR3 size: 14 residues. Looked up from germline, CDR1 is MNHNY and CDR2 is SVGAGI (reference sequence). This chain's CDR3 is CASSYGTLPYEQYF. As DNA, the CDR3 is TGTGCCAGCAGTTACGGGACGTTACCCTACGAGCAGTACTTC.

This clone has a handful of counts. This chain joins TRBV7-2 and TRBJ2-1, with 8 bases identical to TRBD1. Trimming at V came to 2 bases and at J to 7 bases, leaving 7 bases not matched to a gene. CDR1 is SGHTA and CDR2 is FQGNSA in the germline V gene. The CDR3 consists of 15 residues. CDR3 in amino acids: CASSLQTGESNEQFF. For the CDR3, the DNA is TGTGCCAGCAGCTTACAGACAGGGGAATCGAATGAGCAGTTCTTC.

This chain connects TRBV28 to TRBJ2-7; 7 bases are a match to TRBD1. V lost 4 bases, J lost 6 bases, and 3 bases stayed unmatched. Germline V CDR1 and CDR2: MDHEN, SYDVKM. This CDR3 region has 12 residues. CDR3 DNA sequence: TGTGCCAGCAGTTCGACAGGGCCCGAGCAGTACTTC. It yields the protein CASSSTGPEQYF.

This clone has just a few counts. The chain carries TRBV7-2 and TRBJ2-7, with TRBD2 matching 14 bases. The J segment lost 5 bases and the V segment lost 5 bases, leaving 5 bases of the junction unmatched. Germline lookup yields CDR1 SGHTA and CDR2 FQGNSA. This CDR3 is built from 15 residues. Written as DNA, the CDR3 is TGTGCCAGCAGCACCGGGACTAGCGGGAGTCACGAGCAGTACTTC. This translates into CASSTGTSGSHEQYF. The full variable domain, rest sourced from reference TRBV7-2 and TRBJ2-7, is GAGVSQSPSNKVTEKGKDVELRCDPISGHTALYWYRQSLGQGLEFLIYFQGNSAPDKSGLPSDRFSAERTGGSVSTLTIQRTQQEDSAVYLCASSTGTSGSHEQYFGPGTRLTVT.